The next 25 T cell receptor beta chains were all read from a single sample in a study of OX40 agonist ivuxolimab in advanced cancers. Library construction relied on the immunoSEQ multiplex PCR assay. Imported from immuneACCESS, the table was reduced by TCRdb to in-frame sequences with V and J called. These copies leave out some clones; in studies compared against another copy, an unresolved V gene accounts for under half, and the cause of the remainder is not known. This sample lists about 67,000 clones; around 84% were detected once. The top ten clonotypes cover 2% to 3% of the sample. The sample consisted of CD4+ or CD8+ T cells sorted from blood, taken in a trial of the OX40 agonist ivuxolimab. The receptors were sampled from an adult with an advanced solid tumor such as melanoma, head and neck, liver or kidney cancer.

This sequence joins TRBV6-1 and TRBJ2-7, with D uncertain. Germline V gene sequence: CDR1 MNHNS, CDR2 SASEGT. The CDR3 sequence is 12 residues long. The ends were cut back, 5 bases at V and 2 bases at J, with 7 bases in the middle. CDR3 sequence (DNA): TGTGCCAGCAGTAAGAACACCTACGAGCAGTACTTC. Amino acids: CASSKNTYEQYF.

The chain recombines TRBV5-3 with TRBJ1-1, with a weak D call TRBD1 (5 bases). TRBV5-3 is filed as an ORF, its function uncertain. The CDR3 is made up of 16 amino acids. V dropped 4 bases and J dropped 3 bases, with 19 bases sitting between them. The CDR3 here is CARSLPGRKGDTEAFF. The CDR3 bases are TGTGCCAGAAGCCTACCGGGACGGAAGGGTGACACTGAAGCTTTCTTT.

The gene calls are TRBV29-1 and TRBJ1-2; the D gene is possibly TRBD1 (5 bases). V was shortened by 0 bases and J by 8 bases, with 10 bases between the two germline ends. The CDR3 spans 12 residues. Germline CDR1 SQVTM, CDR2 ANQGSEA. CDR3 nucleotides: TGCAGCGTTGAAGATTCGGGGGGGGGCTACACCTTC. This sequence encodes CSVEDSGGGYTF. Together with reference TRBV29-1 and TRBJ1-2, the CDR3 gives the full variable domain: SAVISQKPSRDICQRGTSLTIQCQVDSQVTMMFWYRQQPGQSLTLIATANQGSEATYESGFVIDKFPISRPNLTFSTLTVSNMSPEDSSIYLCSVEDSGGGYTFGSGTRLTVV.

In this sample, this clone turned up once. The chain carries TRBV5-4 and TRBJ2-5; 13 bases agree with TRBD2. Germline V gene data show CDR1 as SGHNT and CDR2 as YYREEE (reference sequence). Trimming at V came to 4 bases and at J to 5 bases, leaving 5 bases not matched to a gene. The CDR3 has 15 residues. The CDR3 spells CASSPGLAGLETQYF. The CDR3 DNA reads as TGTGCCAGCAGCCCGGGACTAGCGGGGTTGGAGACCCAGTACTTC.

This rearrangement joins TRBV28 to TRBJ1-1; 9 bases are shared with TRBD1. Germline CDR1 is MDHEN and CDR2 is SYDVKM. This CDR3 spans 18 amino acids. With V trimmed by 1 base and J by 4 bases, 13 bases remained unmatched. Written as DNA, the CDR3 is TGTGCCAGCAGTTTATCCCTCGGACAGGGGAGGGCGGGCACTGAAGCTTTCTTT. Amino acid sequence: CASSLSLGQGRAGTEAFF.

This clone has just one count. The rearrangement uses TRBV7-2 and TRBJ2-7; 8 bases line up with TRBD2. From germline, CDR1 is SGHTA and CDR2 FQGNSA. V lost 3 bases and J lost 2; bases outside the gene matches: 3. The length of the CDR3 is 14 residues. The CDR3 protein is CASSFGAGAYEQYF. The CDR3 DNA reads TGTGCCAGCAGCTTTGGAGCGGGGGCCTACGAGCAGTACTTC.

The chain is built from TRBV11-2 and TRBJ2-3; 14 bases match TRBD2. The CDR3 is made up of 16 amino acids. The germline CDR1 and CDR2 sequences are SGHAT and FQNNGV. Trimming removed 5 bases from V and 5 bases from J; junction bases left unmatched: 6. The CDR3 spells CASSRLAGGLLDTQYF. The DNA of the CDR3 is TGTGCCAGCAGCCGACTAGCGGGGGGGCTTTTAGATACGCAGTATTTT.

The chain carries TRBV10-3 and TRBJ2-5, with 8 bases fitting TRBD2. The junction had 12 bases not matched to a gene; V was cut back by 10 bases and J by 2 bases. Per the germline V gene, CDR1 is ENHRY and CDR2 is SYGVKD. This CDR3 region has 15 residues. The CDR3 DNA is TGTGCCACCGTGGCGTCCGGGGGGGAACAAGAGACCCAGTACTTC. Protein product: CATVASGGEQETQYF.

The chain joins TRBV19 to TRBJ2-2; the match to TRBD2 covers 7 bases. This CDR3 region has 16 residues. V lost 2 bases and J lost 1; bases outside the gene matches: 4. Germline V gene sequence: CDR1 LNHDA, CDR2 SQIVND (reference sequence). The CDR3 is CASSIPGTMNTGELFF. The CDR3 DNA sequence: TGTGCCAGTAGTATACCCGGGACTATGAACACCGGGGAGCTGTTTTTT.

This rearrangement joins TRBV29-1 to TRBJ1-1; the match to TRBD1 covers 7 bases. V lost 7 bases to trimming and J lost 3 bases; unmatched junction nucleotides: 8. There are 13 residues in the CDR3. Germline V gene lookup returns CDR1 SQVTM and CDR2 ANQGSEA. Here the CDR3 reads CSASTGIDTEAFF. In DNA, the CDR3 is TGCAGCGCATCGACAGGGATAGACACTGAAGCTTTCTTT.

The chain links TRBV9 to TRBJ2-7; no clear D. CDR3 size: 14 residues. Germline V CDR1 and CDR2: SGDLS, YYNGEE. Deletions cut 0 bases from V and 3 bases from J, with 10 bases between. CDR3 in DNA: TGTGCCAGCAGCGTAGAACCGGCTTTCTACGAGCAGTACTTC. Translating it yields CASSVEPAFYEQYF.

This sequence joins TRBV5-4 and TRBJ2-6; 13 nucleotides line up with TRBD2. CDR3 length: 18 residues. Trimming cost V 2 bases and J 2 bases; bases outside gene matches: 4. CDR1 and CDR2 (germline): SGHNT, YYREEE (reference sequence). DNA for the CDR3: TGTGCCAGCAGCTTCAGGACTAGCGGGAGTCCTGGGGCCAACGTCCTGACTTTC. Amino acids: CASSFRTSGSPGANVLTF.

This chain links TRBV6-6 with TRBJ2-3; D possibly corresponds to TRBD2 (6 bases). The CDR3 length is 15 residues. V lost 5 bases and J lost 0, with 12 bases in between. Germline V gene sequence: CDR1 MNHNY, CDR2 SVGAGI (reference sequence). CDR3 coding DNA: TGTGCCAGCAGTCCCGGCGGGGTTAGCACAGATACGCAGTATTTT. This sequence encodes CASSPGGVSTDTQYF.

The rearrangement joins TRBV20-1 to TRBJ1-4, with no clear D. Germline assignment: CDR1 DFQATT and CDR2 SNEGSKA (reference sequence). The V end was cut by 5 bases, the J end by 13 bases, with 14 bases between. The CDR3 length is 11 residues. The CDR3 bases are TGCAGTGCTTCATCGGGAGGACTACTGTTTTTT. Translating it yields CSASSGGLLFF.

Relative to its sample, this clone is medium-sized. V is TRBV5-1 and J is TRBJ2-1; D is ambiguous. V was cut by 0 bases and J by 15 bases, with 16 bases left in between. Germline CDR1 reads SGHRS; CDR2 reads YFSETQ. This CDR3 comprises 13 residues. The CDR3, as DNA: TGCGCCAGCAGCTTGGATTCGGCCCTAAAAGGGTTCTTC. Its translation: CASSLDSALKGFF.

The chain employs TRBV20-1 and TRBJ2-1; weak D call: TRBD2 (5 bases). The V gene lost 3 bases and the J gene lost 8 bases, with 5 bases spanning the gap. Germline values: CDR1 DFQATT, CDR2 SNEGSKA (reference sequence). The CDR3 extends over 10 amino acids. In DNA form, the CDR3 reads TGCAGTGCTAGCGGGGATGAGCAGTTCTTC. Translating gives CSASGDEQFF.

This sequence joins TRBV5-5 and TRBJ2-3; weak D call: TRBD2 (5 bases). Germline assignment: CDR1 SGHKS and CDR2 YYEKEE (reference sequence). Trimming removed 4 bases at V and 6 bases at J, with 12 bases between. The CDR3 extends over 13 amino acids. The CDR3 coding sequence is TGTGCCAGCAGCCCGCGGGCCGCGGATACGCAGTATTTT. It encodes CASSPRAADTQYF.

V is TRBV9 and J is TRBJ2-1, with a tentative D call TRBD2 (6 bases). From germline, CDR1 is SGDLS and CDR2 YYNGEE. The CDR3 extends over 14 amino acids. Trimming shortened V by 0 bases and J by 2 bases, and 6 bases separated the two germline ends. The CDR3 sequence: CASSVGGTYNEQFF. The CDR3 nucleotides read TGTGCCAGCAGCGTAGGCGGGACCTACAATGAGCAGTTCTTC.

This clone was recorded once. V usage is TRBV19 and J usage is TRBJ1-2, with D perhaps matching TRBD1 (5 bases). CDR1 LNHDA and CDR2 SQIVND come from the germline V gene (reference sequence). The CDR3 has 11 amino acids. Trimming stripped 6 bases from V and 8 bases from J, with 10 bases between. CDR3 nucleotide sequence: TGTGCCAGTAGGGAACGACAGGGCTACACCTTC. It yields the protein CASRERQGYTF.

The rearrangement joins TRBV7-6 to TRBJ1-3, with D unclear. V was trimmed by 2 bases and J by 3 bases, leaving 8 bases between them. Germline CDR1 is SGHVS and CDR2 is FNYEAQ. The CDR3 runs 14 residues. The CDR3 DNA sequence: TGTGCCAGCAGCTTATCAGGAATTGGAAACACCATATATTTT. This translates into CASSLSGIGNTIYF.

The genes are TRBV2 and TRBJ2-2; D unresolved. In germline, CDR1 is SNHLY, CDR2 FYNNEI. V was cut by 6 bases and J by 0 bases, with 2 bases left in between. CDR3 length: 12 residues. The CDR3 sequence: CASSPNTGELFF. The CDR3 DNA is TGTGCCAGCAGCCCGAACACCGGGGAGCTGTTTTTT.

This clone has more than one count but fewer than ten. The rearrangement joins TRBV6-1 to TRBJ2-7; maybe TRBD2 (5 bases). CDR1 is MNHNS, CDR2 SASEGT, per germline. This CDR3 region has 15 residues. Trimming took off 5 bases at V and 4 bases at J, with 18 bases between the two ends. The CDR3 DNA sequence: TGTGCCAGCAGTCTTATCCGGCCGGGGATATACGAGCAGTACTTC. Translating gives CASSLIRPGIYEQYF.

The chain combines TRBV7-3 with TRBJ1-2; D might be TRBD1 (5 bases). This CDR3 has 14 residues. The germline V gene has CDR1 SGHTA and CDR2 FQGTGA. The V end lost 0 bases, the J end lost 7 bases, and 12 bases lay between the germline ends. The CDR3 loop is CASSLTGGERGYTF. For the CDR3, the DNA is TGTGCCAGCAGCTTAACCGGGGGGGAGCGTGGCTACACCTTC.

The chain couples TRBV9 to TRBJ2-7, with a tentative D call TRBD1 (6 bases). The CDR3 is 14 residues long. Deletions cut 2 bases from V and 7 bases from J, with 16 bases between. CDR1 and CDR2 from the germline V gene are SGDLS and YYNGEE. CDR3 sequence reads: CASSVGQTVREQYF. The CDR3 DNA reads as TGTGCCAGCAGCGTTGGACAGACAGTACGGGAGCAGTACTTC.

This sequence joins TRBV2 and TRBJ1-1; D is undetermined. Between the trimmed V and J ends, which lost 7 bases and 0 bases, there was a span of 15 bases. The CDR3 runs to 15 residues. Germline V lookup: CDR1 SNHLY, CDR2 FYNNEI. The CDR3 nucleotides are TGTGCCAGCACCACAGCCACACGGATGAACACTGAAGCTTTCTTT. Amino acids: CASTTATRMNTEAFF.